The 32 T cell receptor beta chains reported below all come from one sample, sequenced in a study of PD-1 blockade in classical Hodgkin lymphoma (dated by TCRdb to about 2020). What this sample's time point label stands for: cycle 4 day 1 (C4D1), after more than 5 weeks of nivolumab. Every trial patient had relapsed after autologous stem cell transplantation, and cohorts A, B and C differed in prior brentuximab vedotin exposure. The library relied on the immunoSEQ multiplex PCR assay. What TCRdb holds here is the immuneACCESS table cut down to in-frame rearrangements. Part of the clones is not present; checked against another copy, under half of the missing clones reflect an unresolved V gene, and the others are unexplained. For this sample the table gives fewer than 100,000 clones, of which just over 90% were detected only once. The top ten hold just under 2% of the sample. This sample comprised peripheral blood mononuclear cells (PBMCs), obtained before the fourth cycle of nivolumab. These receptors came from a human donor with classical Hodgkin lymphoma.

This chain joins TRBV9 and TRBJ1-1; 7 positions agree with TRBD1. Losses at the gene ends were 3 bases for V and 3 bases for J; bases not matched to a gene: 11. CDR3 length equals 16 residues. Germline CDR1 SGDLS, CDR2 YYNGEE. The CDR3 bases are TGTGCCAGCAGCGCCGAGGGGGCTCGGGGGGACACTGAAGCTTTCTTT. Translating it yields CASSAEGARGDTEAFF.

V and J are TRBV5-1 and TRBJ2-1; TRBD1 matches at 11 bases. The CDR3 is 16 amino acids. CDR1 SGHRS and CDR2 YFSETQ come from the germline V gene. The ends lost 4 bases at V and 9 bases at J; junction bases unmatched: 12. The CDR3 DNA reads TGCGCCAGCAGCCTTCGCGGGACAGGGGGTCGGAGTGAGCAGTTCTTC. Translating it yields CASSLRGTGGRSEQFF.

The chain carries TRBV29-1 and TRBJ2-7; TRBD1 agrees at 9 bases. The germline CDR1 and CDR2 sequences are SQVTM and ANQGSEA. This CDR3 contains 18 residues. V shed 4 bases, J shed 2 bases, and the junction held 18 bases outside the gene matches. CDR3: CSVVRSLQGAKAAYEQYF. As DNA, the CDR3 is TGCAGCGTTGTCCGGAGCCTACAGGGGGCCAAAGCGGCCTACGAGCAGTACTTC.

The chain recombines TRBV6-5 with TRBJ2-7; tentatively, D is TRBD1 (5 bases). The V and J ends lost 8 bases and 3 bases respectively, with 8 bases between them. In germline, CDR1 is MNHEY, CDR2 SVGAGI. The CDR3 consists of 11 residues. The CDR3 is CASAGYYEQYF. In nucleotides, the CDR3 is TGTGCCAGCGCAGGGTACTACGAGCAGTACTTC.

The rearrangement links TRBV9 to TRBJ2-1; D could derive from TRBD1 or TRBD2 (5 bases each). The germline V and J ends were trimmed by 0 bases and 4 bases, with 26 bases remaining between them. CDR3 length: 20 amino acids. CDR1 and CDR2 (germline): SGDLS, YYNGEE. The CDR3 is CASSVGRVLVGAKQYNEQFF. Written as DNA, the CDR3 is TGTGCCAGCAGCGTAGGCAGGGTATTAGTGGGAGCGAAGCAATACAATGAGCAGTTCTTC.

V and J are TRBV18 and TRBJ2-7, with TRBD2 matching over 11 bases. The germline CDR1 and CDR2 sequences are KGHSH and LQKENI. This CDR3 has 16 residues. The junction had 11 bases not matched to a gene; V was cut back by 3 bases and J by 7 bases. Here the CDR3 reads CASSPAASGRSGEQYF. Here the CDR3 DNA reads TGTGCCAGCTCACCGGCGGCTAGCGGGAGGTCGGGTGAGCAGTACTTC.

The CDR3 nucleotides are TGCGCCAGCAGCCAAGATGGCGGGACAGGGGGAAACACCATATATTTT. Translation gives CASSQDGGTGGNTIYF. This chain connects TRBV4-1 to TRBJ1-3, with TRBD1 matching 9 bases. In germline, CDR1 is MGHRA, CDR2 YSYEKL. V dropped 0 bases and J dropped 4; count of bases not matched to a gene: 4. The CDR3 length is 16 residues.

The J gene is TRBJ2-3, the V gene TRBV28; 13 positions agree with TRBD2. The CDR3 sequence is 19 residues long. Trimming cost V 2 bases and J 3 bases; bases outside gene matches: 11. Germline V gene sequence: CDR1 MDHEN, CDR2 SYDVKM. The CDR3 here is CASSLGVGLAGAQTDTQYF. The CDR3 bases are TGTGCCAGCAGTTTAGGGGTCGGACTAGCGGGAGCCCAAACAGATACGCAGTATTTT.

The chain combines TRBV7-3 with TRBJ1-5; TRBD1 is a possible D gene (5 bases). V was pared by 5 bases and J by 6 bases, with 8 bases between. Germline V gene sequence: CDR1 SGHTA, CDR2 FQGTGA. CDR3 length equals 12 residues. The CDR3 is CASSLDSQPQHF. CDR3 DNA: TGTGCCAGCAGCCTAGACAGTCAGCCCCAGCATTTT.

The chain has TRBV6-5 and TRBJ1-1, with D hard to call. With 2 bases removed from V and 0 bases from J, the gap between germline ends came to 7 bases. The V gene's germline CDR1 is MNHEY and CDR2 SVGAGI. The CDR3 covers 14 residues. Here the CDR3 DNA reads TGTGCCAGCAGTTACGCGGGGTTGAACACTGAAGCTTTCTTT. Protein sequence: CASSYAGLNTEAFF.

This chain connects TRBV19 to TRBJ1-3; D gene ambiguous. V was cut by 5 bases and J by 0 bases, with 8 bases left in between. Looked up from germline, CDR1 is LNHDA and CDR2 is SQIVND (reference sequence). The CDR3 covers 14 residues. Written as DNA, the CDR3 is TGTGCCAGTAGTGTGCAGATCTCTGGAAACACCATATATTTT. Translated, it gives CASSVQISGNTIYF.

This clone was detected only once. The V and J genes are TRBV11-3 and TRBJ2-7, with D maybe TRBD1 (5 bases). The CDR3 is made up of 14 amino acids. Trimming shortened V by 0 bases and J by 3 bases, and 9 bases separated the two germline ends. Germline V CDR1 and CDR2: SGHNT, YENEEA. The CDR3 DNA is TGTGCCAGCAGCTTAGAAGGGGTCGACTACGAGCAGTACTTC. The encoded protein is CASSLEGVDYEQYF.

J is TRBJ2-5 and V is TRBV29-1; TRBD1 matches at 9 bases. There are 15 residues in the CDR3. Trimming took 6 bases from V and 5 from J; bases not matched to a gene: 13. Germline V gene lookup returns CDR1 SQVTM and CDR2 ANQGSEA. The CDR3 bases are TGCAGCGTCCTTAGGGGGACAGGGCCGTTGGAGACCCAGTACTTC. Its protein product is CSVLRGTGPLETQYF.

This clone came up once. The V call is TRBV28, the J call TRBJ1-5; tentative D call: TRBD1 (6 bases). Germline CDR1 reads MDHEN; CDR2 reads SYDVKM. The length of the CDR3 is 16 residues. V lost 5 bases and J 0 bases, leaving 14 bases between the germline ends. CDR3 sequence reads: CASSHWFRGSNQPQHF. As DNA, the CDR3 is TGTGCCAGCAGTCACTGGTTCAGGGGTAGCAATCAGCCCCAGCATTTT.

The chain uses TRBV6-5 and TRBJ1-1; D ambiguous. V lost 6 bases and J 4 bases, leaving 15 bases between the germline ends. CDR1 and CDR2 (germline): MNHEY, SVGAGI. The CDR3 has 14 amino acids. CDR3 protein: CASRDLGSGTEAFF. The CDR3 coding sequence is TGTGCCAGCAGAGATCTAGGGTCGGGCACTGAAGCTTTCTTT.

The chain couples TRBV2 to TRBJ2-7; 7 bases agree with TRBD2. This CDR3 has 15 residues. V gave up 2 bases and J gave up 6 bases; unmatched junction bases: 10. Germline V gives CDR1 SNHLY, CDR2 FYNNEI. The CDR3 DNA follows: TGTGCCAGCAGTGAACGCGCGGGAGTAAGCGCCGAGCAGTACTTC. Translating gives CASSERAGVSAEQYF.

The chain links TRBV18 to TRBJ2-5; TRBD2 matches at 9 bases. Per germline, CDR1 KGHSH and CDR2 LQKENI. This CDR3 is built from 18 residues. Trimming removed 4 bases from V and 5 bases from J; junction bases left unmatched: 17. The CDR3 reads CASSLGWREGRRDETQYF. CDR3 coding DNA: TGTGCCAGCTCACTCGGTTGGCGGGAGGGCCGCAGAGATGAGACCCAGTACTTC.

The chain links TRBV28 to TRBJ1-5, with 8 bases matching TRBD1. CDR3 length: 15 amino acids. Trimming removed 0 bases from V and 6 bases from J; junction bases left unmatched: 4. Germline lookup yields CDR1 MDHEN and CDR2 SYDVKM. In nucleotides, the CDR3 is TGTGCCAGCAGTTTATGGTCAGGGGGCGTTCAGCCCCAGCATTTT. Amino acids: CASSLWSGGVQPQHF.

The chain has TRBV28 and TRBJ2-1, with 10 bases matching TRBD2. The length of the CDR3 is 14 residues. J gave up 9 bases and V 7 bases, and 9 bases lay outside the gene matches. In germline, CDR1 is MDHEN, CDR2 SYDVKM. The CDR3 DNA reads as TGTGCCAGCATGTTAGCGGGAGGCCGCGGTGAGCAGTTCTTC. Its protein is CASMLAGGRGEQFF.

The chain is built from TRBV6-5 and TRBJ2-7, with TRBD1 as a possible D gene (6 bases). Germline values: CDR1 MNHEY, CDR2 SVGAGI. The CDR3 is 14 amino acids. Trimming cost V 2 bases and J 3 bases, with 11 bases left between them. CDR3 protein: CASSYTRGHYEQYF. The CDR3 DNA reads TGTGCCAGCAGTTACACCAGGGGTCACTACGAGCAGTACTTC.

The rearrangement links TRBV6-1 to TRBJ1-5; D is ambiguous. CDR3 length: 15 amino acids. The germline V and J ends were trimmed by 1 base and 7 bases, with 14 bases remaining between them. Germline V CDR1 and CDR2: MNHNS, SASEGT. DNA of the CDR3: TGTGCCAGCAGTGAAGGATTGGGCCCGGGGCAGCCCCAGCATTTT. It codes for CASSEGLGPGQPQHF.

This rearrangement joins TRBV28 to TRBJ2-4; tentatively, D is TRBD2 (6 bases). Trimming cost V 5 bases and J 10 bases, with 9 bases left between them. The CDR3 has 11 amino acids. Germline V gene data show CDR1 as MDHEN and CDR2 as SYDVKM. CDR3 sequence reads: CASSPGGIQYF. In nucleotides, the CDR3 is TGTGCCAGCAGTCCCGGAGGGATTCAGTACTTC.

V gene TRBV29-1 combines with J gene TRBJ2-7; D possibly matches TRBD1 or TRBD2 (5 bases each). Per germline, CDR1 SQVTM and CDR2 ANQGSEA. The CDR3 totals 12 residues. V lost 1 base to trimming and J lost 4 bases, with 8 bases between them. DNA of the CDR3: TGCAGCGTTGAAGGGTGGGGGTACGAGCAGTACTTC. Translating gives CSVEGWGYEQYF.

This clone was counted a few times. This chain joins TRBV20-1 and TRBJ1-1; perhaps TRBD1 as D (5 bases). Trimming took off 5 bases at V and 8 bases at J, with 12 bases between the two ends. The CDR3 is 11 residues long. Germline lookup yields CDR1 DFQATT and CDR2 SNEGSKA (reference sequence). The CDR3 DNA reads TGCAGTGCTCGGACCCCAGGGGAAGCTTTCTTT. Amino acids: CSARTPGEAFF.

The chain links TRBV6-1 to TRBJ1-1; possible D gene TRBD1, 6 bases. The germline V gene has CDR1 MNHNS and CDR2 SASEGT. The germline V and J ends were trimmed by 6 bases and 2 bases, with 13 bases remaining between them. The CDR3 runs 14 residues. Here the CDR3 DNA reads TGTGCCAGCAGACCCCGGACAGAAAACACTGAAGCTTTCTTT. Protein sequence: CASRPRTENTEAFF.

The chain combines TRBV28 with TRBJ1-1; the D gene is possibly TRBD1 (5 bases). Deletions cut 3 bases from V and 7 bases from J, with 9 bases between. CDR3 length equals 12 residues. Germline loops: CDR1 MDHEN, CDR2 SYDVKM. The CDR3 nucleotides read TGTGCCAGCAGTTTTGGCGGGGGTGAAGCTTTCTTT. It encodes CASSFGGGEAFF.

The chain couples TRBV18 to TRBJ2-7; 10 bases are a match to TRBD1. The CDR3 runs to 15 residues. The junction had 2 bases not matched to a gene; V was cut back by 0 bases and J by 3 bases. Germline V gene data show CDR1 as KGHSH and CDR2 as LQKENI. This CDR3 is CASSPPDRGVYEQYF. Written as DNA, the CDR3 is TGTGCCAGCTCACCACCGGACAGGGGGGTCTACGAGCAGTACTTC.

The chain carries TRBV5-1 and TRBJ1-5; D might be TRBD1 (6 bases). The V gene lost 2 bases and the J gene lost 7 bases, with 19 bases spanning the gap. Germline V lookup: CDR1 SGHRS, CDR2 YFSETQ. The CDR3 totals 16 residues. For the CDR3, the DNA is TGCGCCAGCAGCTTTGATGGGCCCCCGGGGGCCCAGCCCCAGCATTTT. This codes for CASSFDGPPGAQPQHF.

The chain is built from TRBV29-1 and TRBJ1-2, with D possibly being TRBD1 (6 bases). This CDR3 spans 14 amino acids. Deletions cut 5 bases from V and 4 bases from J, with 17 bases between. CDR1 is SQVTM, CDR2 ANQGSEA, per germline. In DNA form, the CDR3 reads TGCAGCGTTCAAAGGGGGTCCCAAACCTATGGCTACACCTTC. Translation gives CSVQRGSQTYGYTF.

CDR3 residues: CASDGRGYEKLFF. The CDR3 bases are TGTGCCTCCGACGGGAGGGGCTACGAAAAACTGTTTTTT. The genes are TRBV2 and TRBJ1-4; maybe TRBD1 (5 bases). V dropped 11 bases and J dropped 8 bases, with 18 bases sitting between them. Germline CDR1 is SNHLY and CDR2 is FYNNEI. This CDR3 has 13 amino acids.

The chain recombines TRBV30 with TRBJ1-1, with D uncertain. CDR1 GTSNPN and CDR2 SVGIG come from the germline V gene (reference sequence). V shed 1 base and J shed 1 base, with 19 bases lying between them. The CDR3 sequence is 17 residues long. The CDR3 sequence: CAWSGRTPRAWNTEAFF. The CDR3 coding sequence is TGTGCCTGGAGTGGACGCACTCCTAGGGCCTGGAACACTGAAGCTTTCTTT.

This chain connects TRBV18 to TRBJ1-3, with D possibly being TRBD1 (5 bases). Germline CDR1 KGHSH, CDR2 LQKENI. Trimming shortened V by 3 bases and J by 5 bases, and 8 bases separated the two germline ends. CDR3 length: 13 amino acids. The CDR3 protein is CASSPTVRNTIYF. CDR3 nucleotides: TGTGCCAGCTCACCGACAGTCAGAAACACCATATATTTT.